This TCR beta chain originates from a study of blood T cell repertoires in COVID-19. Across the study: Sites across the United States, Italy and Spain contributed samples from acute and convalescent COVID-19.

The CDR3 has 12 amino acids. From germline, CDR1 is SQVTM and CDR2 ANQGSEA. Trimming took 6 bases from V and 4 from J; bases not matched to a gene: 2. Sequenced by immunoSEQ multiplex PCR; TCRdb stores in-frame clones only, minus some. The data contain 180,000 or so clones, 70% to 90% of them singletons. This chain joins TRBV29-1 and TRBJ2-5, with TRBD1 matching 10 bases. This TCR came from a woman in her sixties with COVID-19, enrolled during active disease. The sequenced sample was peripheral blood. The CDR3 here is CSVDRGRETQYF. In nucleotides, the CDR3 is TGCAGCGTCGACAGGGGGCGAGAGACCCAGTACTTC.